This T cell receptor delta chain appears in the sequencing data of a study of gamma-delta T cells after stem cell transplantation. TCRdb ran CATT on the RT-PCR reads. This table has around 16,000 delta-chain clones, 9% to 9.5% appearing once. Trimming removed 3 bases at V and 0 bases at J, with 25 bases between. The length of the CDR3 is 19 residues. Germline loops: CDR1 GEAIGNYY, CDR2 EKD. This clone ranks as medium-sized. Other DNA sequences in the same sample also yield this CDR3. The chain joins TRDV2 to TRDJ1, with D perhaps TRDD3 (5 bases). The receptor's source is a human donor. It is not recorded whose cells these are; they may come from a transplant donor. The sample was gamma-delta T cells. The CDR3 spells CACDPLRRGPPEYTDKLIF. The CDR3 DNA sequence: TGTGCCTGTGACCCACTCCGTAGGGGACCGCCGGAGTACACCGATAAACTCATCTTT.